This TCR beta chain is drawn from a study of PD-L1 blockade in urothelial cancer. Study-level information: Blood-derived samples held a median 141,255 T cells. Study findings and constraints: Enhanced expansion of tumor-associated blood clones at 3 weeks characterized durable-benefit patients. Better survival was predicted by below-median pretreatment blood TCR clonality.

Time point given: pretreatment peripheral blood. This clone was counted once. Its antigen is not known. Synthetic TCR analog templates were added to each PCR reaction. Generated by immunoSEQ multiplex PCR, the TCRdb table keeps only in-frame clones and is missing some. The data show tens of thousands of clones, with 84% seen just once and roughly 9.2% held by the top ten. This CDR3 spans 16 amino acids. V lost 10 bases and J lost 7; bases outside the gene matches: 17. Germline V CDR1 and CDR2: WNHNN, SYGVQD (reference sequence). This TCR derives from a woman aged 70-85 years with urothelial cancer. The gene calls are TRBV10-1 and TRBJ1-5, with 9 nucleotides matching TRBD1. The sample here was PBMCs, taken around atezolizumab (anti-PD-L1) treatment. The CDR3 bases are TGCGCCATCCTGAGCCGGGACAGGGAAGTACGGCAGCCCCAGCATTTT. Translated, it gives CAILSRDREVRQPQHF.